The 7 T cell receptor beta chains presented below share a single source sample, sequenced in a study of tumor and adjacent non-tumor tissue in lung cancer. RNA was extracted from bulk tissue without any cell sorting. The library came from three nested PCR rounds adapted from ARM-PCR protocols. Each CDR3 protein gets one entry after TCRdb re-called the multiplex PCR reads with MiXCR. This sample has about 200,000 distinct CDR3 sequences, with around 71% found just once. Material: lung tumor tissue. These receptors all stem from a man aged 55 to 70 with non-small cell lung cancer.

This clonotype was recorded at least ten times. This rearrangement joins TRBV29-1 to TRBJ2-2; the match to TRBD1 covers 8 bases. Trimming removed 7 bases from V and 4 bases from J; junction bases left unmatched: 5. The CDR3 is 13 amino acids. CDR1 is SQVTM, CDR2 ANQGSEA, per germline. The CDR3 DNA is TGCAGCGCCCATACAGGGGGCACCGGGGAGCTGTTTTTT. The encoded protein is CSAHTGGTGELFF.

This clonotype is a singleton in its sample. No conserved phenylalanine or tryptophan is present at the end of the CDR3, so a read error is the likely explanation. V and J are TRBV11-3 and TRBJ2-7, with D possibly matching TRBD2 (6 bases). The CDR3 consists of 15 residues. From germline, CDR1 is SGHNT and CDR2 YENEEA. The CDR3 coding sequence is TGCGCCAGCAGCTCCTCAGCGGGCATCGACTACGAGCAGTACATG. Residues: CASSSSAGIDYEQYM.

For this clonotype: The CDR3 ends on some other residue instead of the conserved phenylalanine or tryptophan, so this is likely a read error. The DNA is left out, because the CDR3 cannot be placed on it with certainty; the CDR3 is given as TCRdb lists it. V usage is TRBV28 and J usage is TRBJ1-2. Ends included, the CDR3 has 13 residues. Germline values: CDR1 MDHEN, CDR2 SYDVKM. The CDR3 loop reads CASSLSGTYGSTI.

This clonotype is a singleton in its sample. One end of the junction does not line up with germline, which may come from a read error. V and J are TRBV10-2 and TRBJ2-1; TRBD2 matches at 13 bases. Germline values: CDR1 WSHSY, CDR2 SAAADI. CDR3 length equals 15 residues. The CDR3 sequence: CASRTSGGEGNEQFF. CDR3 bases: TGTGCCAGCAGAACTAGCGGGGGGGAGGGAAATGAGCAGTTCTTC.

As concerns this clonotype: It is likely a read error, because the conserved phenylalanine at the end of the CDR3 is missing. The chain employs TRBV20-1 and TRBJ1-1; 8 bases match TRBD1. CDR3 length: 12 residues. Trimming cost V 5 bases and J 10 bases; bases outside gene matches: 9. Germline values: CDR1 DFQATT, CDR2 SNEGSKA (reference sequence). Here the CDR3 DNA reads TGCAGTGCTTGGGACAGGCAGAGTCGAGCTTTCCTT. Translating it yields CSAWDRQSRAFL.

V and J are TRBV4-3 and TRBJ2-7, with TRBD2 matching 9 bases. CDR1 is LGHNA and CDR2 is YSLEER in the germline V gene. Trimming removed 1 base from V and 4 bases from J; junction bases left unmatched: 5. The CDR3 loop spans 15 amino acids. In DNA, the CDR3 is TGCGCCAGCAGCCAAGGGGCTAGCGGGGCTTACGAGCAGTACTTC. Amino acids: CASSQGASGAYEQYF.

This clonotype came up once. This may stem from a read error, because a much larger clone lies one nucleotide away. CDR3 nucleotide sequence: TGCAGTGCTAGTGATCTATCCCTTAACGATGAGCAGTTCTTC. Translated, it gives CSASDLSLNDEQFF. J is TRBJ2-1 and V is TRBV20-1; unclear D gene. This CDR3 comprises 14 residues. V dropped 3 bases and J dropped 8 bases, with 17 bases sitting between them. From germline, CDR1 is DFQATT and CDR2 SNEGSKA (reference sequence).